These T cell receptor beta chains were read from a single sample in a study of blood T cell repertoires in COVID-19. Repertoires were generated with immunoSEQ multiplex PCR, while TCRdb's copy carries only in-frame clones and drops some. This sample has around 160,000 clones; 75% to 90% occur once, and the top ten carry over 4%. Sequencing was done on a sample of PBMCs or T cells enriched from blood (not recorded which). The receptors were gathered from a woman aged 40 to 55 who had been exposed to COVID-19. Each CDR3 is given with its conserved first and last residue. A D gene is named only where the DNA matches it firmly. Clone size appears in some rows only: once, few, many, or a class for an expanded clone.

d_call: .
v_call: TRBV5-5
clone_size: .
j_call: TRBJ2-5
cdr3_nt: TGTGCCAGCAGCTTGTCTCCGAGGGTCCAAGAGACCCAGTACTTC
cdr3_aa: CASSLSPRVQETQYF

d_call: TRBD1
v_call: TRBV27
clone_size: .
j_call: TRBJ1-1
cdr3_nt: TGTGCCAGCAATCTTCACAGGGGGGATCTTAACACTGAAGCTTTCTTT
cdr3_aa: CASNLHRGDLNTEAFF

d_call: .
v_call: TRBV5-6
clone_size: .
j_call: TRBJ1-1
cdr3_nt: TGTGCCAGCTCCAATTCCAGGAGGGGCGGTTACACTGAAGCTTTCTTT
cdr3_aa: CASSNSRRGGYTEAFF

d_call: .
v_call: TRBV5-1
clone_size: .
j_call: TRBJ1-1
cdr3_nt: TGCGCCAGCAGCTTGGACTTGAACACTGAAGCTTTCTTT
cdr3_aa: CASSLDLNTEAFF

d_call: .
v_call: TRBV27
clone_size: .
j_call: TRBJ1-4
cdr3_nt: TGTGCCAGCAGTCTAGACTCTGGGGAAAAACTGTTTTTT
cdr3_aa: CASSLDSGEKLFF

d_call: TRBD1
v_call: TRBV6-1
clone_size: .
j_call: TRBJ2-2
cdr3_nt: TGTGCCAGCAGTGATCAACAGGGGCTTCGAGAAACCGGGGAGCTGTTTTTT
cdr3_aa: CASSDQQGLRETGELFF

d_call: .
v_call: TRBV7-8
clone_size: .
j_call: TRBJ2-7
cdr3_nt: TGTGCCAGCGTGAAGGCGAGGAGGGACCTAGCGCACGAGCAGTACTTC
cdr3_aa: CASVKARRDLAHEQYF

d_call: .
v_call: TRBV12-3/TRBV12-4
clone_size: .
j_call: TRBJ1-4
cdr3_nt: TGTGCCAGCAGAGACAGAGTTAATGAAAAACTGTTTTTT
cdr3_aa: CASRDRVNEKLFF

d_call: .
v_call: TRBV7-9
clone_size: .
j_call: TRBJ1-1
cdr3_nt: TGTGCCAGCAGCTTTAGACAGCAAGACACTGAAGCTTTCTTT
cdr3_aa: CASSFRQQDTEAFF

d_call: .
v_call: TRBV28
clone_size: .
j_call: TRBJ1-5
cdr3_nt: TGTGCCAGCAGTTTTGCCAGGGATTTCCAGCCCCAGCATTTT
cdr3_aa: CASSFARDFQPQHF

d_call: .
v_call: TRBV19
clone_size: .
j_call: TRBJ1-1
cdr3_nt: TGTGCCAGTAGTGCCACAGCTTCTAACACTGAAGCTTTCTTT
cdr3_aa: CASSATASNTEAFF

d_call: .
v_call: TRBV7-8
clone_size: .
j_call: TRBJ1-5
cdr3_nt: .
cdr3_aa: CASSPGQGLISPSIF

d_call: .
v_call: TRBV6-5
clone_size: .
j_call: TRBJ2-5
cdr3_nt: TGTGCCAGCAGTAAGGACGATTGGAGGGAGACCCAGTACTTC
cdr3_aa: CASSKDDWRETQYF

d_call: .
v_call: TRBV7-9
clone_size: .
j_call: TRBJ2-5
cdr3_nt: TGTGCCAGCACCCTTTTCGGGGTAAAAGAGACCCAGTACTTC
cdr3_aa: CASTLFGVKETQYF

d_call: TRBD2
v_call: TRBV6-5
clone_size: .
j_call: TRBJ2-3
cdr3_nt: TGTGCCAGCAGACGGCGGGATTTGGGAGGGACGCAGTATTTT
cdr3_aa: CASRRRDLGGTQYF

d_call: TRBD1
v_call: TRBV19
clone_size: .
j_call: TRBJ1-2
cdr3_nt: TGTGCCAGTAGTATGACAGGGACCACTCATGGCTACACCTTC
cdr3_aa: CASSMTGTTHGYTF

d_call: .
v_call: TRBV14
clone_size: .
j_call: TRBJ2-7
cdr3_nt: TGTGCCAGCAGCCCTTACAAGATGGAGGGTTTCGACTTC
cdr3_aa: CASSPYKMEGFDF

d_call: TRBD2
v_call: TRBV10-3
clone_size: .
j_call: TRBJ2-1
cdr3_nt: TGTGCCATCAGTGAGGCGGGAGGGAGCTCCTACAATGAGCAGTTCTTC
cdr3_aa: CAISEAGGSSYNEQFF

d_call: TRBD1
v_call: TRBV9
clone_size: .
j_call: TRBJ1-4
cdr3_nt: TGTGCCAGCAGCGCAGAGAGGGACAGGATAAAGGAAAAACTGTTTTTT
cdr3_aa: CASSAERDRIKEKLFF

d_call: .
v_call: TRBV6-5
clone_size: .
j_call: TRBJ1-4
cdr3_nt: TGTGCCAGTCGACCAGGTCAACGGGGGGAAAAACTGTTTTTT
cdr3_aa: CASRPGQRGEKLFF

d_call: .
v_call: TRBV7-9
clone_size: .
j_call: TRBJ2-1
cdr3_nt: TGTGCCAGCAGCTTAGCGGACATCTTCTCCTACAATGAGCAGTTCTTC
cdr3_aa: CASSLADIFSYNEQFF

d_call: .
v_call: TRBV10-3
clone_size: .
j_call: TRBJ2-7
cdr3_nt: TGTGCCATCGGAGGAGGTACCTACGAGCAGTACTTC
cdr3_aa: CAIGGGTYEQYF

d_call: TRBD1
v_call: TRBV4-1
clone_size: .
j_call: TRBJ1-1
cdr3_nt: TGCGCCAGCAGTCCTAGGACAGGGAAGACTGAAGCTTTCTTT
cdr3_aa: CASSPRTGKTEAFF

d_call: .
v_call: TRBV27
clone_size: few
j_call: TRBJ1-1
cdr3_nt: TGTGCCAGCAGTTTGACGAGGGACACTGAAGCTTTCTTT
cdr3_aa: CASSLTRDTEAFF

d_call: .
v_call: TRBV10-3
clone_size: .
j_call: TRBJ1-4
cdr3_nt: TGTGCCATCAGCGCAGGGGCGGGTGAAAAACTGTTTTTT
cdr3_aa: CAISAGAGEKLFF

d_call: TRBD1
v_call: TRBV2
clone_size: once
j_call: TRBJ1-1
cdr3_nt: TGTGCCAGCAGCCTACAGGGGGTAGGGACTGAAGCTTTCTTT
cdr3_aa: CASSLQGVGTEAFF

d_call: .
v_call: TRBV29-1
clone_size: few
j_call: TRBJ2-1
cdr3_nt: TGCAGCGTTGAACCACTAGCTACGAATGAGCAGTTCTTC
cdr3_aa: CSVEPLATNEQFF

d_call: TRBD1
v_call: TRBV6-6
clone_size: .
j_call: TRBJ2-2
cdr3_nt: TGTGCCAGCAGCCTCGGCGAGGGGGCAAACACCGGGGAGCTGTTTTTT
cdr3_aa: CASSLGEGANTGELFF

d_call: .
v_call: TRBV5-4
clone_size: .
j_call: TRBJ1-2
cdr3_nt: TGTGCCAGCAGCTTTTCGACGGGGGGCTACACCTTC
cdr3_aa: CASSFSTGGYTF

d_call: TRBD1
v_call: TRBV5-6
clone_size: .
j_call: TRBJ2-1
cdr3_nt: TGTGCCAGCAGCTTGGACTCAGGGGGCCAGTTCTTC
cdr3_aa: CASSLDSGGQFF

d_call: .
v_call: TRBV6-6
clone_size: .
j_call: TRBJ1-3
cdr3_nt: TGTGCCAGCAGTCCCAATACACCACCGATGCCCTCTGGAAACACCATATATTTT
cdr3_aa: CASSPNTPPMPSGNTIYF

d_call: TRBD1
v_call: TRBV4-1
clone_size: .
j_call: TRBJ2-7
cdr3_nt: TGCGCCAGCAGCCAAGCAGGACAGGGAGTTAACGAGCAGTACTTC
cdr3_aa: CASSQAGQGVNEQYF

d_call: TRBD1
v_call: TRBV24-1
clone_size: .
j_call: TRBJ1-2
cdr3_nt: TGTGCCACCAGTGATTTGAAATGGGACAGTGACTATGGCTACACCTTC
cdr3_aa: CATSDLKWDSDYGYTF